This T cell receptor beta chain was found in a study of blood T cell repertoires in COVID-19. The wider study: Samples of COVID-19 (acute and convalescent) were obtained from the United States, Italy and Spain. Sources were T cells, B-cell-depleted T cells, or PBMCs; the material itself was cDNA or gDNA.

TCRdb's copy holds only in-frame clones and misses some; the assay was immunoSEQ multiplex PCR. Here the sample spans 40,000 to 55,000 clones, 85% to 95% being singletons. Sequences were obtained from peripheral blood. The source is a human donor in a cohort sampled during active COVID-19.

The CDR3 nucleotides are TGTGCCAGCAGCAAGACTCGGACAGGGCGTGTGGCTTTCTTT. This gives the protein CASSKTRTGRVAFF. This chain joins TRBV21-1 and TRBJ1-1; the table's D call TRBD1 went unverified against the DNA. TRBV21-1 is termed a pseudogene. This CDR3 has 14 amino acids.